Presented here are 17 T cell receptor beta chains from one specimen sequenced in a study of blood T cell repertoires in COVID-19. The protocol was immunoSEQ multiplex PCR, while the TCRdb copy is restricted to in-frame clones and leaves out a portion. The data show 90,000 to 120,000 clones, roughly 80% seen once. Sequencing input: peripheral blood. The receptors here all came from a human donor in a cohort sampled during active COVID-19.

The CDR3 region is CASSRGLAGSGELFF. The DNA of the CDR3 is TGTGCCAGCAGCCGGGGACTAGCGGGATCTGGGGAGCTGTTTTTT. The gene calls are TRBV21-1 and TRBJ2-2; the D call in the table, TRBD2, was not verified against the DNA. TRBV21-1 is a listed pseudogene. The CDR3 consists of 15 residues.

The V gene is TRBV6-2 or TRBV6-3, the J gene TRBJ2-7; D is undetermined. The V gene lost 0 bases and the J gene lost 3 bases, with 15 bases spanning the gap. Germline V gene sequence: CDR1 MNHEY, CDR2 SVGEGT. The CDR3 consists of 16 residues. The CDR3 loop is CASSYSPPHVFYEQYV. The CDR3 nucleotides are TGTGCCAGCAGTTACTCGCCTCCACACGTTTTCTACGAGCAGTACGTC.

The rearrangement links TRBV2 to TRBJ1-1, with 9 bases aligning to TRBD1. J was trimmed by 1 base and V by 5 bases; bases with no gene match: 8. Germline lookup yields CDR1 SNHLY and CDR2 FYNNEI. The CDR3 extends over 16 amino acids. CDR3 residues: CASSPTGGVGNTEAFF. The DNA of the CDR3 is TGTGCCAGCAGTCCTACAGGGGGCGTAGGGAACACTGAAGCTTTCTTT.

The V gene is TRBV5-5, the J gene TRBJ1-4; D may be TRBD1 (5 bases). CDR1 SGHKS and CDR2 YYEKEE come from the germline V gene (reference sequence). Trimming took 3 bases from V and 6 from J, leaving 9 bases between them. CDR3 length: 13 residues. In nucleotides, the CDR3 is TGTGCCAGCAGCTGGGGGGTGGATGAAAAACTGTTTTTT. It codes for CASSWGVDEKLFF.

The rearrangement uses TRBV6-1 and TRBJ2-1, with D possibly matching TRBD1 (6 bases). Germline lookup yields CDR1 MNHNS and CDR2 SASEGT. V was cut by 4 bases and J by 0 bases, with 13 bases left in between. There are 16 residues in the CDR3. The CDR3 DNA reads as TGTGCCAGCAGTGGACGGACAGCGAGCTCCTACAATGAGCAGTTCTTC. Translation gives CASSGRTASSYNEQFF.

J is TRBJ2-6 and V is TRBV5-6; D not resolved. The germline V gene encodes CDR1 SGHDT and CDR2 YYEEEE. CDR3 size: 16 residues. The V and J ends lost 2 bases and 2 bases respectively, with 11 bases between them. This chain's CDR3 is CASSFLRSAGANVLTF. The CDR3 DNA follows: TGTGCCAGCAGCTTTTTGCGGTCCGCTGGGGCCAACGTCCTGACTTTC.

The chain combines TRBV27 with TRBJ1-1; 10 bases map to TRBD1. The CDR3 covers 17 residues. The V and J ends lost 9 bases and 0 bases, in that order; junction bases with no gene match: 13. The V gene's germline CDR1 is MNHEY and CDR2 SMNVEV (reference sequence). The CDR3 sequence is CARGESGQGLLNTEAFF. CDR3 nucleotide sequence: TGTGCCAGGGGGGAATCGGGACAGGGGCTGTTGAACACTGAAGCTTTCTTT.

The J gene is TRBJ2-7, the V gene TRBV3-1 (or the pseudogene TRBV3-2), with D unresolved. Germline CDR1 and CDR2: LGHDT and YNNKEL (reference sequence). With 1 base removed from V and 0 bases from J, the gap between germline ends came to 13 bases. This CDR3 is 16 amino acids long. The CDR3 sequence is CASSQASGSYSYEQYF. Here the CDR3 DNA reads TGTGCCAGCAGCCAAGCTTCTGGCTCTTACTCCTACGAGCAGTACTTC.

This clone was counted a few times. The chain uses TRBV27 and TRBJ1-2, with D possibly being TRBD1 (6 bases). Trimming took off 7 bases at V and 13 bases at J, with 22 bases between the two ends. CDR3 length: 13 residues. The germline CDR1 and CDR2 sequences are MNHEY and SMNVEV (reference sequence). The CDR3 DNA is TGTGCCAGCACCGAAACTGGGAGGGGGAGTTTCACCTTC. Its protein product is CASTETGRGSFTF.

The chain combines TRBV11-2 with TRBJ1-1; D is unresolved. The ends were cut back, 5 bases at V and 3 bases at J, with 16 bases in the middle. CDR3 length: 15 residues. Germline values: CDR1 SGHAT, CDR2 FQNNGV. CDR3 sequence: CASSLREGAYTEAFF. In nucleotides, the CDR3 is TGTGCCAGCAGCCTTCGTGAGGGCGCGTACACTGAAGCTTTCTTT.

CDR3 DNA: TGTGCCAGCAGCGTGGACGGCGGGGGCAATCAGCCCCAGCATTTT. Translating it yields CASSVDGGGNQPQHF. The chain employs TRBV5-6 and TRBJ1-5; D not certain. CDR1 is SGHDT and CDR2 is YYEEEE in the germline V gene. V shed 4 bases and J shed 2 bases, with 13 bases lying between them. CDR3 length equals 15 residues.

This sequence joins TRBV29-1 and TRBJ1-2, with D uncertain. V was cut by 4 bases and J by 0 bases, with 9 bases left in between. The germline V gene encodes CDR1 SQVTM and CDR2 ANQGSEA. The length of the CDR3 is 13 residues. The CDR3 protein is CSVVTQANYGYTF. CDR3 nucleotide sequence: TGCAGCGTTGTCACACAAGCTAACTATGGCTACACCTTC.

CDR3 protein: CASSGRDTKRYTEAFF. CDR3 DNA sequence: TGCGCCAGCAGCGGACGGGACACCAAGAGGTACACTGAAGCTTTCTTT. This chain uses TRBV4-3 with TRBJ1-1; possible D gene TRBD1, 6 bases. V lost 5 bases, J lost 3 bases, and 19 bases lay in between. This CDR3 is 16 amino acids long. From germline, CDR1 is LGHNA and CDR2 YSLEER.

In its sample, this clone was seen once. This sample includes further DNA sequences coding for the same CDR3. J is TRBJ2-4 and V is TRBV19; TRBD1 aligns across 7 bases. CDR1 and CDR2 (germline): LNHDA, SQIVND (reference sequence). V trimming: 8 bases; J trimming: 0 bases; junction bases outside the gene matches: 4. The CDR3 is 14 amino acids. CDR3 sequence reads: CASRDSLAKNIQYF. The CDR3 bases are TGTGCCAGTCGGGACAGCTTAGCCAAAAACATTCAGTACTTC.

The rearrangement joins TRBV5-6 to TRBJ1-1; no clear D gene. CDR1 and CDR2 from the germline V gene are SGHDT and YYEEEE. With 3 bases removed from V and 1 base from J, the gap between germline ends came to 10 bases. The CDR3 runs 14 residues. CDR3 sequence reads: CASSWRNGNTEAFF. In DNA, the CDR3 is TGTGCCAGCAGCTGGAGGAACGGGAACACTGAAGCTTTCTTT.

In DNA form, the CDR3 reads TGTGCCAGCAGCGAGTCTAGCGGGAGTACCTACAATGAGCAGTTCTTC. As protein: CASSESSGSTYNEQFF. The chain is built from TRBV7-9 and TRBJ2-1; TRBD2 matches at 10 bases. The germline V gene encodes CDR1 SEHNR and CDR2 FQNEAQ (reference sequence). The V segment lost 5 bases and the J segment 2 bases; nucleotides outside the gene matches: 6. This CDR3 has 16 residues.

The chain combines TRBV15 with TRBJ1-6; 10 bases are a match to TRBD1. CDR3 length: 14 residues. Trimming at V came to 5 bases and at J to 10 bases, leaving 5 bases not matched to a gene. Germline lookup yields CDR1 LNHNV and CDR2 YYDKDF (reference sequence). Written as DNA, the CDR3 is TGTGCCACCAGCCTGGGACAGGGGACCTCACCCCTCCACTTT. Translating gives CATSLGQGTSPLHF.